The 7 T cell receptor beta chains presented below share a single source sample, sequenced in a study of graft-versus-host responses after intestinal transplantation. Researchers processed graft tissue to release intraepithelial and lamina propria lymphocytes. Sequencing used immunoSEQ multiplex PCR; TCRdb keeps in-frame clones, though not all of them. The table has more than 50,000 clones, roughly 89% seen once. The sample in question was ileum tissue, obtained approximately 56 weeks after transplant. All receptors come from a human patient who received an intestinal transplant, so some T cells may come from the graft donor.

The chain uses TRBV6-5 and TRBJ2-1, with 7 bases fitting TRBD2. Germline V gene lookup returns CDR1 MNHEY and CDR2 SVGAGI. This CDR3 has 15 residues. V lost 4 bases, J lost 0 bases, and 3 bases stayed unmatched. The chain's CDR3 is CASSFGGSSYNEQFF. The DNA of the CDR3 is TGTGCCAGCAGTTTCGGGGGGAGCTCCTACAATGAGCAGTTCTTC.

As DNA, the CDR3 is TGTGCCAGCAGCTTAAATGGGGGAAGGAGCACTGAAGCTTTCTTT. Translating it yields CASSLNGGRSTEAFF. The chain uses TRBV7-9 and TRBJ1-1, with D possibly TRBD1 on 5 matching bases. This CDR3 has 15 residues. The V end was cut by 2 bases, the J end by 4 bases, with 14 bases between. Looked up from germline, CDR1 is SEHNR and CDR2 is FQNEAQ (reference sequence).

The CDR3: CASSVESSVKETQYF. CDR3 bases: TGTGCCAGCAGCGTAGAGTCTAGCGTGAAAGAGACCCAGTACTTC. The rearrangement joins TRBV9 to TRBJ2-5; possibly TRBD2 for D (6 bases). This CDR3 spans 15 amino acids. CDR1 and CDR2 (germline): SGDLS, YYNGEE. V was pared by 0 bases and J by 3 bases, with 12 bases between. The entire variable domain, with the rest obtained from reference TRBV9 and TRBJ2-5, is as follows: DSGVTQTPKHLITATGQRVTLRCSPRSGDLSVYWYQQSLDQGLQFLIQYYNGEERAKGNILERFSAQQFPDLHSELNLSSLELGDSALYFCASSVESSVKETQYFGPGTRLLVL.

V usage is TRBV13 and J usage is TRBJ2-7, with unresolved D. With 4 bases removed from V and 6 bases from J, the gap between germline ends came to 10 bases. The germline V gene has CDR1 PRHDT and CDR2 FYEKMQ (reference sequence). The CDR3 runs to 12 residues. The CDR3 DNA reads TGTGCCAGCAGCTCGGACGAATCCGAGCAGTACTTC. It specifies CASSSDESEQYF.

The chain has TRBV6-5 and TRBJ1-2; TRBD1 matches 9 bases. CDR3 length: 12 residues. Unmatched junction bases numbered 4, after V lost 8 bases and J lost 6 bases. Germline V gives CDR1 MNHEY, CDR2 SVGAGI. The CDR3 DNA reads as TGTGCCAGCGGGACAGGGTGGGATGGCTACACCTTC. Protein product: CASGTGWDGYTF.

This clone was picked up a small number of times. This chain joins TRBV28 and TRBJ2-7, with 7 bases lining up with TRBD2. Germline CDR1 is MDHEN and CDR2 is SYDVKM. The V gene end was trimmed by 6 bases and the J gene end by 2 bases; junction bases not matched to a gene: 13. This CDR3 region has 16 residues. CDR3 coding DNA: TGTGCCAGCAGAACGACTAGCCGGCAGGCTACCTACGAGCAGTACTTC. Protein product: CASRTTSRQATYEQYF.

This chain links TRBV9 with TRBJ2-7, with D tentatively TRBD2 (6 bases). The germline V and J ends were trimmed by 1 base and 2 bases, with 16 bases remaining between them. The CDR3 runs 16 residues. Germline loops: CDR1 SGDLS, CDR2 YYNGEE. Here the CDR3 reads CASSVWRTQRAYEQYF. The DNA for the CDR3 is TGTGCCAGCAGCGTATGGCGGACTCAGCGGGCCTACGAGCAGTACTTC.